This TCR beta chain was recovered during a study of Ad26.COV2.S vaccination and SARS-CoV-2 variants. Clones were read by immunoSEQ multiplex PCR, and TCRdb kept only the in-frame ones, dropping some. The data show hundreds of thousands of clones, around 89% seen once. Study conclusions and caveats: The TCR breadth and depth analyses may have understated or missed part of the total T cell responses.

Treatment here: some 19 received Ad26.COV2.S at low or high dose, single or two shots; roughly five received placebo; per-sample allocation not given. Collection of the samples took place on day 63 after the first injection of vaccine or placebo. Vaccination employed an Ad26 vector expressing the Wuhan-strain SARS-CoV-2 spike. Germline loops: CDR1 SEHNR, CDR2 FQNEAQ (reference sequence). This CDR3 contains 14 residues. The V gene lost 3 bases and the J gene lost 5 bases, with 8 bases spanning the gap. Regarding this clone: Its antigen is undetermined.

The J gene is TRBJ1-6, the V gene TRBV7-9, with unresolved D. This specimen was peripheral blood, taken in a trial of Ad26.COV2.S vaccine versus placebo. The clonotype was recovered from a person between 18 and 59 years old who received the Ad26.COV2.S COVID-19 vaccine or a placebo. CDR3 in DNA: TGTGCCAGCAGCTTGAGCGGCAATAATTCACCCCTCCACTTT. It is translated as CASSLSGNNSPLHF. The whole variable domain, filled in from reference TRBV7-9 and TRBJ1-6, reads DTGVSQNPRHKITKRGQNVTFRCDPISEHNRLYWYRQTLGQGPEFLTYFQNEAQLEKSRLLSDRFSAERPKGSFSTLEIQRTEQGDSAMYLCASSLSGNNSPLHFGNGTRLTVT.